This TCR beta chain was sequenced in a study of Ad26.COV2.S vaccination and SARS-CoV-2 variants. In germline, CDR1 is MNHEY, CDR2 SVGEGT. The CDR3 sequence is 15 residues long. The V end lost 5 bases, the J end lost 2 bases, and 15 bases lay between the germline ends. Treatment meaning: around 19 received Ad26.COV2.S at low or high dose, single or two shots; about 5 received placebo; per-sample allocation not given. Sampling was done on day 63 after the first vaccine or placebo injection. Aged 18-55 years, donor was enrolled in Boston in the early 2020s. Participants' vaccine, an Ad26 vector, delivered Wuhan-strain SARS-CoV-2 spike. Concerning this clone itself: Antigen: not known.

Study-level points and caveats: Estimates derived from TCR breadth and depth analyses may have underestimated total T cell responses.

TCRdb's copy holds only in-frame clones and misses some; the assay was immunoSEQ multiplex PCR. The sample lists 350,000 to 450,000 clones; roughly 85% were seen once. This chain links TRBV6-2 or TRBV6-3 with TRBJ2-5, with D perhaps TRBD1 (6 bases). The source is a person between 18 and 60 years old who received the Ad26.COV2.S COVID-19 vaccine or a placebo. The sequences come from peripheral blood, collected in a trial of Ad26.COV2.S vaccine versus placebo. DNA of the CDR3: TGTGCCAGCAGTGCCAGGGGTGGTGGACAAGAGACCCAGTACTTC. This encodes CASSARGGGQETQYF.